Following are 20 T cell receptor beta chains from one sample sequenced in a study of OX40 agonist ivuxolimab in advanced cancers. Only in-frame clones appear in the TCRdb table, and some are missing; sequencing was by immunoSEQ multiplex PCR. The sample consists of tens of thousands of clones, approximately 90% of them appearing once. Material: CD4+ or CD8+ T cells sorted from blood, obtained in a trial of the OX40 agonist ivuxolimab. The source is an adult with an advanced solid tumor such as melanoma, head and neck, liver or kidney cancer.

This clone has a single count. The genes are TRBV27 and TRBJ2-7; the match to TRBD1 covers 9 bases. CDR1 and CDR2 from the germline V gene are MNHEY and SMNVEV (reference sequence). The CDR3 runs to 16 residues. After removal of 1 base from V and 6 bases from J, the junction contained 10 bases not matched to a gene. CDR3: CASSLFRTGVVSEQYF. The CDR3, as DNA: TGTGCCAGCAGTTTATTCCGGACAGGGGTGGTTTCCGAGCAGTACTTC.

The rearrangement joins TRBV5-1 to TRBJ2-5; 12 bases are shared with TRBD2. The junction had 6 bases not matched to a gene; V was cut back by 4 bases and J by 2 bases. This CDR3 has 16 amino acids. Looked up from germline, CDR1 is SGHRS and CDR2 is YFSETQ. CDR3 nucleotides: TGCGCCAGCAGCCGACTAGCGGGAGTCCGACAAGAGACCCAGTACTTC. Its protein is CASSRLAGVRQETQYF.

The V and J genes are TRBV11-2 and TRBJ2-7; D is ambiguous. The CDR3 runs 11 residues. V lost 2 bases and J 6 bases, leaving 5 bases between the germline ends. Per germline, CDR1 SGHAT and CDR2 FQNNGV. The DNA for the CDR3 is TGTGCCAGCAGCTTATTAGGCGAGCAGTACTTC. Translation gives CASSLLGEQYF.

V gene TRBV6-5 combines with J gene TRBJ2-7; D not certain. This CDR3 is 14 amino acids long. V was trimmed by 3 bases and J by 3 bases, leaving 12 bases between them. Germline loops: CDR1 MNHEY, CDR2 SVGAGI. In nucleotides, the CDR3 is TGTGCCAGCAGTTATTCCGGGTACATCTACGAGCAGTACTTC. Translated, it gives CASSYSGYIYEQYF.

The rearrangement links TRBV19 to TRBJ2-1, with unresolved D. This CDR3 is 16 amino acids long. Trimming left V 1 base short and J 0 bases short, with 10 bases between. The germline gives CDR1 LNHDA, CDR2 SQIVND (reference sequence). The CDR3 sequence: CASSIVLSSSYNEQFF. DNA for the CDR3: TGTGCCAGTAGTATAGTGCTTTCGAGCTCCTACAATGAGCAGTTCTTC.

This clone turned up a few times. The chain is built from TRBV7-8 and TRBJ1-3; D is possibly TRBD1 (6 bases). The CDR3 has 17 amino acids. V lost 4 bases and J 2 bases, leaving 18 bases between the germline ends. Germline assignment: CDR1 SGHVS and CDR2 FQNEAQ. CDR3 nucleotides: TGTGCCAGCAGCTCGTTCTCGACAGGCGTCGCTGGAAACACCATATATTTT. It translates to CASSSFSTGVAGNTIYF.

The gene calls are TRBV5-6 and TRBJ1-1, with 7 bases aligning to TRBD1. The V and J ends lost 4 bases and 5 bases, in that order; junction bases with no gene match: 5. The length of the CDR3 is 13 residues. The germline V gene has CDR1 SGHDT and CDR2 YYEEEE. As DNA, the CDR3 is TGTGCCAGCAGCCCCTTGACAGGGACTGAAGCTTTCTTT. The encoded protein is CASSPLTGTEAFF.

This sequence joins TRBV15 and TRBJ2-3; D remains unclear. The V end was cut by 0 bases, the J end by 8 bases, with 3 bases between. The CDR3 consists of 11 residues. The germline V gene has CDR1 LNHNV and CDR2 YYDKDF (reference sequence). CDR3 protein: CATSRDVTQYF. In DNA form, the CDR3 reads TGTGCCACCAGCAGAGACGTTACGCAGTATTTT.

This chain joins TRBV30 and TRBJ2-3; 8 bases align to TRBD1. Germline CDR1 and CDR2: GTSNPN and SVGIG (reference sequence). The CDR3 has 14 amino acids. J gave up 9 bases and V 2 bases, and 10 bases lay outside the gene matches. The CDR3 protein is CAWSPRSGQGTQYF. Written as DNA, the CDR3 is TGTGCCTGGAGTCCCCGATCAGGACAGGGAACGCAGTATTTT. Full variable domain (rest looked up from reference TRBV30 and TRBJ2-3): SQTIHQWPATLVQPVGSPLSLECTVEGTSNPNLYWYRQAAGRGLQLLFYSVGIGQISSEVPQNLSASRPQDRQFILSSKKLLLSDSGFYLCAWSPRSGQGTQYFGPGTRLTVL.

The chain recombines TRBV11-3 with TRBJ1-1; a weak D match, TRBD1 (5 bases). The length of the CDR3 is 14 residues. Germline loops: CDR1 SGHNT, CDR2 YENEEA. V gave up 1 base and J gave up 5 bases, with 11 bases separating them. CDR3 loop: CASSLGAGNTEAFF. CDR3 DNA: TGTGCCAGCAGCTTAGGGGCAGGGAATACTGAAGCTTTCTTT.

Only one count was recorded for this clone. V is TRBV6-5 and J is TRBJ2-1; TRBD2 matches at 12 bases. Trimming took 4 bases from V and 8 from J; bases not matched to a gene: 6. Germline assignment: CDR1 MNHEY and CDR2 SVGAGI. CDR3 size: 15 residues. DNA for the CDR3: TGTGCCAGCAGTTCAGCTAGCGGGAGGGTACATGAGCAGTTCTTC. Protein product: CASSSASGRVHEQFF.

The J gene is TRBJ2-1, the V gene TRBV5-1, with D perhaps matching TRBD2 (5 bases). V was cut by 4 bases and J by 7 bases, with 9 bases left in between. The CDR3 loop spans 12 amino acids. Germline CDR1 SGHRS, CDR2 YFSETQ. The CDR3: CASSRGSNEQFF. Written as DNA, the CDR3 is TGCGCCAGCAGCCGAGGGTCTAATGAGCAGTTCTTC.

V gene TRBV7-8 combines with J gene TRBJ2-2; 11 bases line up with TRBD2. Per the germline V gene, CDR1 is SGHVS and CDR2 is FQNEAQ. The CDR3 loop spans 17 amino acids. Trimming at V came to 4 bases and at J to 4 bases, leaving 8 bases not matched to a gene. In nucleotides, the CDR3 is TGTGCCAGCAGCTCGCGCGGACTAGCGGGCCCCACCGGGGAGCTGTTTTTT. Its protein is CASSSRGLAGPTGELFF.

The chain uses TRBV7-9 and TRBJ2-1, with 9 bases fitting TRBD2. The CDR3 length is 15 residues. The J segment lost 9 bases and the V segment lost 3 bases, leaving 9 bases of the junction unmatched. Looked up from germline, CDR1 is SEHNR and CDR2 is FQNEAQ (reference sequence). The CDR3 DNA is TGTGCCAGCAGCTTGTCGGGACTAGCAGGGTCTGAGCAGTTCTTC. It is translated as CASSLSGLAGSEQFF. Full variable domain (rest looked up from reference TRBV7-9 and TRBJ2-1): DTGVSQNPRHKITKRGQNVTFRCDPISEHNRLYWYRQTLGQGPEFLTYFQNEAQLEKSRLLSDRFSAERPKGSFSTLEIQRTEQGDSAMYLCASSLSGLAGSEQFFGPGTRLTVL.

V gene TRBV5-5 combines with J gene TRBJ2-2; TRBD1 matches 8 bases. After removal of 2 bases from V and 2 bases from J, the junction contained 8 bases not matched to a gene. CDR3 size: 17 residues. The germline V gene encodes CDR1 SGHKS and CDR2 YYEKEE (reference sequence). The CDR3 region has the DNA TGTGCCAGCAGCTTTAGGCAGGGGGCGTCTAACACCGGGGAGCTGTTTTTT. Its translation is CASSFRQGASNTGELFF.

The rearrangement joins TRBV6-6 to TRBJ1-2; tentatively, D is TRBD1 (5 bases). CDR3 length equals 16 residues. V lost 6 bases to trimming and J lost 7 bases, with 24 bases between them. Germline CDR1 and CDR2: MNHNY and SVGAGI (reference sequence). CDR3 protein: CASRPQTSGTAFGYTF. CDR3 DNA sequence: TGTGCCAGCAGACCTCAAACCTCCGGGACTGCGTTTGGCTACACCTTC.

CDR3 region: CASSLVGGYNEQFF. In DNA, the CDR3 is TGTGCCAGCAGCTTAGTAGGCGGCTACAATGAGCAGTTCTTC. The rearrangement links TRBV11-2 to TRBJ2-1; D remains unclear. The CDR3 has 14 residues. The germline gives CDR1 SGHAT, CDR2 FQNNGV. V lost 1 base and J 3 bases, leaving 7 bases between the germline ends.

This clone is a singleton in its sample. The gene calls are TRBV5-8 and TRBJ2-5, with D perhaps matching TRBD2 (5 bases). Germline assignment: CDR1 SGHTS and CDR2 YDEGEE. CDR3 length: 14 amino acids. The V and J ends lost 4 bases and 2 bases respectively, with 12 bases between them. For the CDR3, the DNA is TGTGCCAGCAGCCCGGGATGGCAGCAAGAGACCCAGTACTTC. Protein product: CASSPGWQQETQYF.

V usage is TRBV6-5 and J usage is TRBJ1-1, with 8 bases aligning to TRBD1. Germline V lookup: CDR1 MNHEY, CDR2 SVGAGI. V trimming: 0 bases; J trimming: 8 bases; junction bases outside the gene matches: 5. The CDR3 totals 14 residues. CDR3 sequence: CASSYSKQGAEAFF. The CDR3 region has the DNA TGTGCCAGCAGTTACTCGAAGCAGGGGGCCGAAGCTTTCTTT.

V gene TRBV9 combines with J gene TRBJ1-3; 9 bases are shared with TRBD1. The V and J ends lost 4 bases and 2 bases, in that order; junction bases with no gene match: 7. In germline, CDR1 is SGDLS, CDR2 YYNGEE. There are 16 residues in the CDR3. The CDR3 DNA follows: TGTGCCAGCAGCCTGGGGACAGGGAAAGCTGGAAACACCATATATTTT. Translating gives CASSLGTGKAGNTIYF.